These 18 T cell receptor beta chains share one sample of origin, sequenced in a study of identical twins. Using its own MiXCR run on the 5' RACE reads, TCRdb lists one record per CDR3 protein. There are hundreds of thousands of distinct CDR3 sequences in the sample; around 12% occur only once, and around 7.8% lies in the top ten. The sample was also reused in another study, on yellow fever vaccine responses in identical twins.

Source material: CD8+ T cells sorted from blood. The source of these receptors is a woman between 18 and 29 years old in good health.

This clonotype showed up just a few times. The chain combines TRBV10-3 with TRBJ2-7; weak D call: TRBD1 (6 bases). CDR3 size: 14 residues. Germline values: CDR1 ENHRY, CDR2 SYGVKD. Trimming removed 11 bases at V and 0 bases at J, with 17 bases between. The CDR3 loop is CASQEDSSSYEQYV. For the CDR3, the DNA is TGTGCCTCCCAGGAGGACAGTTCCTCCTACGAGCAGTACGTC.

V gene TRBV20-1 combines with J gene TRBJ1-1; D uncertain. CDR1 DFQATT and CDR2 SNEGSKA come from the germline V gene (reference sequence). The CDR3 sequence is 15 residues long. V was shortened by 0 bases and J by 0 bases, with 11 bases between the two germline ends. Written as DNA, the CDR3 is TGCAGTGCTAGAGACCAAGTTACGGTGAACACTGAAGCTTTCTTT. It codes for CSARDQVTVNTEAFF.

The chain employs TRBV7-9 and TRBJ2-7; possibly TRBD1 for D (5 bases). Germline CDR1 reads SEHNR; CDR2 reads FQNEAQ (reference sequence). Trimming shortened V by 4 bases and J by 5 bases, and 18 bases separated the two germline ends. CDR3 size: 15 residues. The CDR3 spells CASSSYQGDIHEQYV. CDR3 coding DNA: TGTGCCAGCAGCTCTTACCAGGGTGATATTCACGAGCAGTACGTC.

The rearrangement joins TRBV27 to TRBJ2-2, with 10 bases matching TRBD2. Germline CDR1 MNHEY, CDR2 SMNVEV (reference sequence). Germline trimming cut 4 bases from V and 9 bases from J; bases unmatched to any gene: 14. The CDR3 is 17 residues long. The CDR3 loop reads CASSSLTSGIGLWELFF. In DNA form, the CDR3 reads TGTGCCAGCAGTTCCCTAACTAGCGGGATCGGTCTCTGGGAGCTGTTTTTT.

The rearrangement joins TRBV27 to TRBJ2-6; a weak D match, TRBD2 (6 bases). Germline values: CDR1 MNHEY, CDR2 SMNVEV (reference sequence). Trimming took 3 bases from V and 0 from J, leaving 12 bases between them. CDR3 length equals 17 residues. The CDR3 DNA follows: TGTGCCAGCAGTTTGATAGGAGGGAGCTCTGGGGCCAACGTCCTGACTTTC. Protein product: CASSLIGGSSGANVLTF.

The chain combines TRBV28 with TRBJ2-3, with D possibly called TRBD1 or TRBD2 (5 bases each). From germline, CDR1 is MDHEN and CDR2 SYDVKM. The CDR3 has 18 amino acids. The V and J ends lost 4 bases and 3 bases respectively, with 23 bases between them. The CDR3 region has the DNA TGTGCCAGCAGTTGGGGAGAGGGGCTGATTTTCGGGACAGATACGCAGTATTTT. Its protein is CASSWGEGLIFGTDTQYF. Full variable domain (rest looked up from reference TRBV28 and TRBJ2-3): DVKVTQSSRYLVKRTGEKVFLECVQDMDHENMFWYRQDPGLGLRLIYFSYDVKMKEKGDIPEGYSVSREKKERFSLILESASTNQTSMYLCASSWGEGLIFGTDTQYFGPGTRLTVL.

This clonotype has a handful of counts. The chain employs TRBV6-5 and TRBJ2-1, with 10 bases fitting TRBD2. This CDR3 has 17 amino acids. The germline gives CDR1 MNHEY, CDR2 SVGAGI. The V segment lost 4 bases and the J segment 0 bases; nucleotides outside the gene matches: 6. DNA for the CDR3: TGTGCCAGCAGTTGGGACGGGACTAGCGACTCCTACAATGAGCAGTTCTTC. Amino acid sequence: CASSWDGTSDSYNEQFF.

This clonotype was counted a few times. The chain is built from TRBV5-6 and TRBJ1-3; D remains ambiguous. The CDR3 is 15 residues long. The germline gives CDR1 SGHDT, CDR2 YYEEEE. V was shortened by 2 bases and J by 0 bases, with 9 bases between the two germline ends. The CDR3 protein is CASSFGLGSGNTIYF. The CDR3 nucleotides read TGTGCCAGCAGCTTCGGTCTGGGCTCTGGAAACACCATATATTTT.

The rearrangement links TRBV7-3 to TRBJ2-1; unclear D gene. The CDR3 has 14 residues. Per the germline V gene, CDR1 is SGHTA and CDR2 is FQGTGA. V was shortened by 3 bases and J by 6 bases, with 12 bases between the two germline ends. The CDR3 protein is CASSFKARPNEQFF. CDR3 nucleotide sequence: TGTGCCAGCAGCTTTAAGGCTAGGCCCAATGAGCAGTTCTTC. Complete variable domain (other parts from reference TRBV7-3 and TRBJ2-1): GAGVSQTPSNKVTEKGKYVELRCDPISGHTALYWYRQSLGQGPEFLIYFQGTGAADDSGLPNDRFFAVRPEGSVSTLKIQRTERGDSAVYLCASSFKARPNEQFFGPGTRLTVL.

This clonotype was counted a few times. The chain recombines TRBV3-1 with TRBJ1-2; D is possibly TRBD1 (6 bases). Trimming pared 0 bases from V and 4 bases from J, leaving 15 bases between. The CDR3 consists of 16 residues. The germline V gene encodes CDR1 LGHDT and CDR2 YNNKEL (reference sequence). The DNA of the CDR3 is TGTGCCAGCAGCCAAGATCTAGGGGGGCATACCTATGGCTACACCTTC. Protein product: CASSQDLGGHTYGYTF.

The sample holds many counts of this clonotype. The chain is built from TRBV4-1 and TRBJ2-1; 10 bases are a match to TRBD2. Germline-derived CDR1 and CDR2 are MGHRA and YSYEKL. The length of the CDR3 is 18 residues. The V segment lost 0 bases and the J segment 3 bases; nucleotides outside the gene matches: 8. The CDR3 DNA reads as TGCGCCAGCAGCCAAGAACACAGCGGGGGGGCCTTCTACAATGAGCAGTTCTTC. Protein product: CASSQEHSGGAFYNEQFF.

This chain connects TRBV28 to TRBJ1-5, with 8 bases identical to TRBD1. Germline CDR1 reads MDHEN; CDR2 reads SYDVKM. J lost 7 bases, V lost 6 bases, and 11 bases had no gene match. This CDR3 contains 15 residues. The CDR3 loop reads CASSYRGLPIQPQHF. The CDR3 nucleotides are TGTGCCAGCAGCTACAGGGGGTTGCCAATACAGCCCCAGCATTTT. The whole variable domain, remainder taken from reference TRBV28 and TRBJ1-5, is DVKVTQSSRYLVKRTGEKVFLECVQDMDHENMFWYRQDPGLGLRLIYFSYDVKMKEKGDIPEGYSVSREKKERFSLILESASTNQTSMYLCASSYRGLPIQPQHFGDGTRLSIL.

The chain uses TRBV9 and TRBJ2-6; no firm D call. Trimming stripped 2 bases from V and 0 bases from J, with 9 bases between. The germline gives CDR1 SGDLS, CDR2 YYNGEE. The CDR3 has 16 residues. DNA for the CDR3: TGTGCCAGCAGCGTCAGCAGGTCCTCTGGGGCCAACGTCCTGACTTTC. As protein: CASSVSRSSGANVLTF.

This clonotype was detected only a few times. The genes are TRBV28 and TRBJ2-5; D is perhaps TRBD2 (6 bases). Trimming pared 2 bases from V and 2 bases from J, leaving 12 bases between. Per the germline V gene, CDR1 is MDHEN and CDR2 is SYDVKM. The CDR3 contains 15 residues. The CDR3 DNA is TGTGCCAGCAGTTTAGCCGAAAGCGGGCAAGAGACCCAGTACTTC. Its protein is CASSLAESGQETQYF. Drawing the rest from reference TRBV28 and TRBJ2-5, the complete variable domain is DVKVTQSSRYLVKRTGEKVFLECVQDMDHENMFWYRQDPGLGLRLIYFSYDVKMKEKGDIPEGYSVSREKKERFSLILESASTNQTSMYLCASSLAESGQETQYFGPGTRLLVL.

This clonotype has a handful of counts. The chain employs TRBV5-4 and TRBJ2-2, with D possibly being TRBD2 (6 bases). Trimming took 3 bases from V and 0 from J, leaving 21 bases between them. This CDR3 is built from 19 residues. The germline V gene encodes CDR1 SGHNT and CDR2 YYREEE (reference sequence). CDR3 DNA: TGTGCCAGCAGCTCCGATCCCGCGATTAGCGGAACGAACACCGGGGAGCTGTTTTTT. Residues: CASSSDPAISGTNTGELFF.

The V call is TRBV5-6, the J call TRBJ2-1, with 7 bases lining up with TRBD2. This CDR3 comprises 13 residues. The germline CDR1 and CDR2 sequences are SGHDT and YYEEEE. Germline trimming cut 4 bases from V and 8 bases from J; bases unmatched to any gene: 6. The CDR3 coding sequence is TGTGCCAGCAGCCCGGGGGGAGGGGATGAGCAGTTCTTC. This gives the protein CASSPGGGDEQFF.

The chain uses TRBV5-6 and TRBJ2-3, with D possibly matching TRBD1 (6 bases). The V end was cut by 0 bases, the J end by 2 bases, with 7 bases between. The CDR3 length is 14 residues. Germline assignment: CDR1 SGHDT and CDR2 YYEEEE. CDR3 sequence: CASSLDRDTDTQYF. DNA for the CDR3: TGTGCCAGCAGCTTGGACAGGGACACAGATACGCAGTATTTT.

This sequence joins TRBV28 and TRBJ2-1; 8 positions agree with TRBD1. In germline, CDR1 is MDHEN, CDR2 SYDVKM. Trimming removed 2 bases from V and 7 bases from J; junction bases left unmatched: 7. This CDR3 comprises 15 residues. The CDR3 DNA follows: TGTGCCAGCAGTTTACTCGGACAGGGCAAGAATGAGCAGTTCTTC. Its translation: CASSLLGQGKNEQFF.